The rows below give T cell receptor beta chains drawn from one sample of a study of T-cell memory formation after mild COVID-19. MiXCR was run by TCRdb on the 5' RACE reads, yielding one entry per CDR3 protein. The data contain about 400,000 distinct CDR3 sequences, more than 20% of them singletons. Sequences were obtained from PBMCs or a T cell subset sorted from them (not recorded which). All receptors come from an adult woman who had mild COVID-19 (a few samples of this study predate the infection). Cell type and time point are not known. Both conserved end residues are part of each CDR3. The D gene is left open where the match is weak. Rows give clone size only sometimes, using once, few, many, or a class for an expanded clone.

v_call: TRBV12-3/TRBV12-4; j_call: TRBJ2-5; clone_size: .; d_call: TRBD2; cdr3_aa: CASSLRTSGGPRTQETQYF; cdr3_nt: TGTGCCAGCAGTTTAAGGACTAGCGGGGGCCCTCGTACACAAGAGACCCAGTACTTC
v_call: TRBV2; j_call: TRBJ1-1; clone_size: .; d_call: TRBD1; cdr3_aa: CASSDRGSRSEAFF; cdr3_nt: TGTGCCAGCAGTGACAGGGGGAGTCGGTCAGAAGCTTTCTTT
v_call: TRBV5-1; j_call: TRBJ1-4; clone_size: few; d_call: .; cdr3_aa: CASSLVVGSTTNEKLFF; cdr3_nt: TGCGCCAGCAGCTTGGTCGTAGGCAGTACAACTAATGAAAAACTGTTTTTT
v_call: TRBV5-1; j_call: TRBJ1-2; clone_size: .; d_call: .; cdr3_aa: CASSFGPRSFGYTF; cdr3_nt: TGCGCCAGCAGCTTCGGGCCGCGAAGTTTTGGCTACACCTTC
v_call: TRBV7-2; j_call: TRBJ2-7; clone_size: .; d_call: .; cdr3_aa: CASSLTQRQTYEQYF; cdr3_nt: TGTGCCAGCAGCTTAACACAGAGACAAACCTACGAGCAGTACTTC
v_call: TRBV5-1; j_call: TRBJ2-1; clone_size: .; d_call: TRBD2; cdr3_aa: CASSLATSGVYNEQFF; cdr3_nt: TGCGCCAGCAGCTTGGCCACTAGCGGGGTCTACAATGAGCAGTTCTTC
v_call: TRBV20-1; j_call: TRBJ2-5; clone_size: .; d_call: TRBD2; cdr3_aa: CSAGGASGATGETQYF; cdr3_nt: TGCAGTGCCGGAGGGGCTAGCGGGGCGACGGGTGAGACCCAGTACTTC
v_call: TRBV5-1; j_call: TRBJ2-7; clone_size: .; d_call: TRBD2; cdr3_aa: CASRRSGSSNEQYF; cdr3_nt: TGCGCCAGCAGGAGGAGCGGGAGCAGCAACGAGCAGTACTTC
v_call: TRBV18; j_call: TRBJ2-7; clone_size: many; d_call: .; cdr3_aa: CASSQGHEQYF; cdr3_nt: TGTGCCAGCTCGCAGGGCCACGAGCAGTACTTC
v_call: TRBV12-3/TRBV12-4; j_call: TRBJ2-7; clone_size: few; d_call: TRBD1; cdr3_aa: CASSSTGLRRYEQYF; cdr3_nt: TGTGCCAGCAGTTCGACAGGGCTTCGTCGCTACGAGCAGTACTTC
v_call: TRBV12-3/TRBV12-4; j_call: TRBJ2-3; clone_size: .; d_call: .; cdr3_aa: CASSLWGPSGTDTQYF; cdr3_nt: TGTGCCAGCAGTTTATGGGGGCCTAGCGGCACAGATACGCAGTATTTT
v_call: TRBV6-6; j_call: TRBJ1-1; clone_size: few; d_call: TRBD1; cdr3_aa: CASTPGQGATEAFF; cdr3_nt: TGTGCCAGCACCCCGGGACAGGGGGCAACTGAAGCTTTCTTT
v_call: TRBV2; j_call: TRBJ2-2; clone_size: few; d_call: TRBD1; cdr3_aa: CAIGTENTGELFF; cdr3_nt: TGTGCCATCGGGACAGAGAACACCGGGGAGCTGTTTTTT
v_call: TRBV15; j_call: TRBJ2-7; clone_size: .; d_call: TRBD2; cdr3_aa: CATRSGGAIDEQYF; cdr3_nt: TGTGCCACCCGAAGCGGGGGGGCGATCGACGAGCAGTACTTC
v_call: TRBV3-1; j_call: TRBJ2-1; clone_size: few; d_call: TRBD2; cdr3_aa: CASSHLAGEVNEQFF; cdr3_nt: TGTGCCAGCAGCCACTTAGCGGGGGAGGTCAATGAGCAGTTCTTC
v_call: TRBV6-5; j_call: TRBJ1-2; clone_size: .; d_call: .; cdr3_aa: CASSPQGRLNGYTF; cdr3_nt: TGTGCCAGCAGTCCCCAGGGGCGATTGAATGGCTACACCTTC
v_call: TRBV5-5; j_call: TRBJ1-2; clone_size: .; d_call: .; cdr3_aa: CASSPRQPYGYTF; cdr3_nt: TGTGCCAGCAGCCCCAGACAGCCTTATGGCTACACCTTC
v_call: TRBV30; j_call: TRBJ1-1; clone_size: .; d_call: .; cdr3_aa: CAWRTTGNTEAFF; cdr3_nt: TGTGCCTGGAGGACTACAGGGAACACTGAAGCTTTCTTT
v_call: TRBV13; j_call: TRBJ1-2; clone_size: .; d_call: .; cdr3_aa: CASSLAAMTGYTF; cdr3_nt: TGTGCCAGCAGCTTAGCCGCTATGACGGGCTACACCTTC
v_call: TRBV4-1; j_call: TRBJ2-7; clone_size: .; d_call: TRBD1; cdr3_aa: CASSQPGQSYEQYF; cdr3_nt: TGCGCCAGCAGCCAGCCGGGACAGAGCTACGAGCAGTACTTC
v_call: TRBV5-6; j_call: TRBJ2-7; clone_size: few; d_call: TRBD1; cdr3_aa: CASRWGQGGSYEQYF; cdr3_nt: TGTGCCAGCAGGTGGGGACAGGGAGGTTCCTACGAGCAGTACTTC
v_call: TRBV6-5; j_call: TRBJ1-2; clone_size: .; d_call: TRBD1; cdr3_aa: CASSYSRRTGGFAGYTF; cdr3_nt: TGTGCCAGCAGTTACTCGCGGCGGACAGGGGGATTCGCAGGCTACACCTTC
v_call: TRBV15; j_call: TRBJ2-5; clone_size: .; d_call: TRBD2; cdr3_aa: CATVGTSGRTLYF; cdr3_nt: TGTGCCACAGTCGGGACTAGCGGGCGAACCCTGTACTTC
v_call: TRBV5-1; j_call: TRBJ1-1; clone_size: .; d_call: .; cdr3_aa: CASSGRTDTEAFF; cdr3_nt: TGCGCCAGCAGCGGACGGACGGACACTGAAGCTTTCTTT
v_call: TRBV12-3/TRBV12-4; j_call: TRBJ2-2; clone_size: .; d_call: TRBD2; cdr3_aa: CASSTTSGLNTGELFF; cdr3_nt: TGTGCCAGCAGCACCACTAGCGGCCTCAACACCGGGGAGCTGTTTTTT
v_call: TRBV6-6; j_call: TRBJ2-3; clone_size: .; d_call: .; cdr3_aa: CASSYRPNTDTQYF; cdr3_nt: TGTGCCAGTAGTTACCGGCCTAACACAGATACGCAGTATTTT